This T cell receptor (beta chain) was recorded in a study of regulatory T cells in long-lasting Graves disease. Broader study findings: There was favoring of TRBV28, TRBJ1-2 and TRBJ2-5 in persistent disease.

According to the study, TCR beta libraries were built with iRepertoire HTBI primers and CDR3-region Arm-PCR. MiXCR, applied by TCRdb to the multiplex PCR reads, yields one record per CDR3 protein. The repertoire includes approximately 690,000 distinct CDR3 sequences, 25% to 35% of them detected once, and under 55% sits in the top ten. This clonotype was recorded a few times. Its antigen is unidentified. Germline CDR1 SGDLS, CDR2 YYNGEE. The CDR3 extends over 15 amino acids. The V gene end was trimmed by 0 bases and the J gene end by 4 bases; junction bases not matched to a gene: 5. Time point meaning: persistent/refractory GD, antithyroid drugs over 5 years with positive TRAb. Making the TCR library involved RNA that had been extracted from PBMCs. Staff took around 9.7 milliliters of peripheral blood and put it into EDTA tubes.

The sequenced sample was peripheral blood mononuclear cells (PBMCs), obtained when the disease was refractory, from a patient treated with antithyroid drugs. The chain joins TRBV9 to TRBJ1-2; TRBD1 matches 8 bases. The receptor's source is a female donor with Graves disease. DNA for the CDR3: TGTGCCAGCAGCGTAGTCCCCACAGGGGGCTATGGCTACACCTTC. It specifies CASSVVPTGGYGYTF.